This TCR beta chain was found in a study of tumor-infiltrating lymphocytes in primary liver carcinoma. Broader study findings: Relative to tumor region pairs, the tumor-adjacent and tumor-blood pairs showed overlap that was lower.

Concerning this clonotype: No antigen is known for it. An end of the junction differs from the germline gene, which may be a read error.

The template, roughly 550 ng total RNA, yielded TCR beta cDNA made with a constant-region primer. The TCR beta library was amplified through three nested multiplex PCR rounds in a modified ARM-PCR procedure. TCRdb fed the multiplex PCR reads into MiXCR, producing one record per CDR3 protein. This table has 80,000 or so distinct CDR3 sequences, over 55% appearing once. For each extraction, RNA and DNA were obtained together from approximately 20-30 mg of unsorted bulk tissue. Each participant had primary liver carcinoma, and surgical resection was the treatment. Sampling targeted five separate regions of each tumor, which included the tumor centre. Sequences were obtained from liver tumor tissue from sampling region 4. Subset described: tumor region T4, right-lateral pole. The receptor comes from a woman aged 55 to 70 with primary liver carcinoma and hepatitis B virus infection.

CDR3 in amino acids: CASSPILEACSNQPRHF. CDR3 in DNA: TGTGCCAGCAGCCCAATCCTTGAGGCATGCAGCAATCAGCCCCGGCATTTT. The gene calls are TRBV12-3 or TRBV12-4 and TRBJ1-5; D is ambiguous. The CDR3 is 17 residues long.